What follows are 27 T cell receptor beta chains derived from one specimen sequenced in a study of lymphopenia after photon versus proton radiotherapy. Measured with immunoSEQ multiplex PCR; TCRdb has only the in-frame clones, and not every one. The data show more than 45,000 clones, with about four fifths seen just once and 2.1% held by the top ten. The material sequenced was peripheral blood, taken from a patient treated with proton-based radiotherapy. Source of these receptors: a man aged 55 to 70 with pancreatic cancer.

The chain joins TRBV19 to TRBJ2-3; 8 nucleotides match TRBD1. The germline CDR1 and CDR2 sequences are LNHDA and SQIVND (reference sequence). The J segment lost 4 bases and the V segment lost 6 bases, leaving 9 bases of the junction unmatched. The CDR3 extends over 15 amino acids. CDR3 nucleotide sequence: TGTGCCAGTAGCCCGACAGGGGTCCCCGCAGATACGCAGTATTTT. Encoded protein: CASSPTGVPADTQYF. Full variable domain (missing parts from reference TRBV19 and TRBJ2-3): DGGITQSPKYLFRKEGQNVTLSCEQNLNHDAMYWYRQDPGQGLRLIYYSQIVNDFQKGDIAEGYSVSREKKESFPLTVTSAQKNPTAFYLCASSPTGVPADTQYFGPGTRLTVL.

In DNA, the CDR3 is TGTGCCAGCAGTCTTTACAGGGCTTCTAACTATGGCTACACCTTC. Translating gives CASSLYRASNYGYTF. The J gene is TRBJ1-2, the V gene TRBV6-5, with TRBD1 as a possible D gene (6 bases). The CDR3 runs to 15 residues. Germline V gene data show CDR1 as MNHEY and CDR2 as SVGAGI. V was trimmed by 5 bases and J by 0 bases, leaving 13 bases between them.

The genes are TRBV19 and TRBJ2-5; D possibly matches TRBD1 or TRBD2 (5 bases each). Germline CDR1 LNHDA, CDR2 SQIVND (reference sequence). Between the trimmed V and J ends, which lost 8 bases and 2 bases, there was a span of 12 bases. This CDR3 contains 13 residues. The CDR3 nucleotides read TGTGCCAGTCGGGGACCGCTTCAAGAGACCCAGTACTTC. Translated: CASRGPLQETQYF.

This chain connects TRBV28 to TRBJ1-4, with TRBD1 identical over 11 bases. CDR1 MDHEN and CDR2 SYDVKM come from the germline V gene. J lost 8 bases, V lost 2 bases, and 4 bases had no gene match. This CDR3 comprises 15 residues. CDR3: CASSLQGTGGEKLFF. The CDR3 nucleotides read TGTGCCAGCAGTTTACAGGGGACAGGGGGGGAAAAACTGTTTTTT.

The CDR3 bases are TGTGCCAGCAGACGACGGATGCAAACTAACTATGGCTACACCTTC. Amino acids: CASRRRMQTNYGYTF. The V gene is TRBV5-8, the J gene TRBJ1-2; D is uncertain. With 5 bases removed from V and 0 bases from J, the gap between germline ends came to 14 bases. CDR3 length: 15 residues. Germline lookup yields CDR1 SGHTS and CDR2 YDEGEE.

This sequence joins TRBV7-9 and TRBJ1-4; D uncertain. In germline, CDR1 is SEHNR, CDR2 FQNEAQ (reference sequence). The CDR3 spans 18 residues. V gave up 1 base and J gave up 0 bases, with 15 bases separating them. As DNA, the CDR3 is TGTGCCAGCAGCTTAGGGTCACAAGGGATAACAACTAATGAAAAACTGTTTTTT. Its protein product is CASSLGSQGITTNEKLFF.

The CDR3 DNA follows: TGCGCCAGCAGCCAAGGGCCCGTGAGGCCCCAGTACTTC. It encodes CASSQGPVRPQYF. This chain joins TRBV4-1 and TRBJ2-5; D is uncertain. Between the trimmed V and J ends, which lost 1 base and 9 bases, there was a span of 12 bases. Looked up from germline, CDR1 is MGHRA and CDR2 is YSYEKL. The CDR3 loop spans 13 amino acids.

DNA of the CDR3: TGCGCCAGCAGCTCCACGACTAGCGGGAGAACGGGCTACGAGCAGTACTTC. Translated: CASSSTTSGRTGYEQYF. The V call is TRBV5-1, the J call TRBJ2-7, with 12 bases lining up with TRBD2. Germline loops: CDR1 SGHRS, CDR2 YFSETQ. The CDR3 contains 17 residues. V dropped 3 bases and J dropped 3; count of bases not matched to a gene: 10. Full variable domain (remainder filled in from reference TRBV5-1 and TRBJ2-7): KAGVTQTPRYLIKTRGQQVTLSCSPISGHRSVSWYQQTPGQGLQFLFEYFSETQRNKGNFPGRFSGRQFSNSRSEMNVSTLELGDSALYLCASSSTTSGRTGYEQYFGPGTRLTVT.

The genes are TRBV28 and TRBJ1-1; perhaps TRBD1 as D (5 bases). CDR3 length equals 16 residues. V was pared by 6 bases and J by 0 bases, with 17 bases between. Germline V gene data show CDR1 as MDHEN and CDR2 as SYDVKM. CDR3 bases: TGTGCCAGCAGAACCGGGGCAGAAGGGATGAACACTGAAGCTTTCTTT. It encodes CASRTGAEGMNTEAFF.

The chain has TRBV28 and TRBJ1-5, with D unclear. The germline V gene encodes CDR1 MDHEN and CDR2 SYDVKM. The CDR3 has 12 amino acids. V shed 4 bases and J shed 4 bases, with 5 bases lying between them. CDR3 coding DNA: TGTGCCAGCAGTTCATTTAATCAGCCCCAGCATTTT. Its protein product is CASSSFNQPQHF. The whole variable domain, remainder taken from reference TRBV28 and TRBJ1-5, is DVKVTQSSRYLVKRTGEKVFLECVQDMDHENMFWYRQDPGLGLRLIYFSYDVKMKEKGDIPEGYSVSREKKERFSLILESASTNQTSMYLCASSSFNQPQHFGDGTRLSIL.

This chain connects TRBV27 to TRBJ2-3; D perhaps matches TRBD2 (6 bases). Trimming removed 3 bases from V and 6 bases from J, with 13 bases in between. Germline assignment: CDR1 MNHEY and CDR2 SMNVEV (reference sequence). CDR3 length: 14 residues. The CDR3 DNA sequence: TGTGCCAGCAGTTTCCGGGAGCCGACGGATACGCAGTATTTT. Protein sequence: CASSFREPTDTQYF.

The chain couples TRBV5-5 to TRBJ2-7; the D is unclear. The ends were cut back, 0 bases at V and 2 bases at J, with 12 bases in the middle. Germline CDR1 SGHKS, CDR2 YYEKEE (reference sequence). This CDR3 comprises 15 residues. CDR3 DNA sequence: TGTGCCAGCAGCTTGGGTTACAGAACTACCTACGAGCAGTACTTC. It yields the protein CASSLGYRTTYEQYF.

The J gene is TRBJ2-7, the V gene TRBV5-4, with 7 nucleotides matching TRBD1. CDR3 length: 15 residues. Trimming removed 0 bases from V and 4 bases from J; junction bases left unmatched: 7. Looked up from germline, CDR1 is SGHNT and CDR2 is YYREEE (reference sequence). CDR3 amino acids: CASSLAGRGKYEQYF. In DNA, the CDR3 is TGTGCCAGCAGCTTGGCCGGCAGGGGGAAATACGAGCAGTACTTC.

The CDR3 loop is CASSLYSRLPSYEQYF. CDR3 DNA sequence: TGTGCCAGCAGCTTGTATTCGAGACTACCATCCTACGAGCAGTACTTC. The rearrangement joins TRBV7-9 to TRBJ2-7, with D possibly TRBD2 on 5 matching bases. The CDR3 is 16 amino acids. Trimming cost V 3 bases and J 1 base, with 16 bases left between them. The germline gives CDR1 SEHNR, CDR2 FQNEAQ (reference sequence).

This clone was found a few times. DNA for the CDR3: TGTGCCAGCAGCCCGCAGGGGACAGTCGACTATGGCTACACCTTC. This sequence encodes CASSPQGTVDYGYTF. The chain employs TRBV7-3 and TRBJ1-2, with 7 bases aligning to TRBD1. This CDR3 contains 15 residues. V shed 5 bases and J 3 bases; nucleotides not matched to a gene: 9. CDR1 is SGHTA and CDR2 is FQGTGA in the germline V gene.

The chain is built from TRBV7-2 and TRBJ1-3, with TRBD1 as a possible D gene (5 bases). CDR3 length equals 19 residues. Trimming pared 1 base from V and 5 bases from J, leaving 24 bases between. Germline V gene sequence: CDR1 SGHTA, CDR2 FQGNSA. The chain's CDR3 is CASSLVGVGAESRRNTIYF. CDR3 sequence (DNA): TGTGCCAGCAGCTTAGTCGGGGTTGGGGCAGAATCACGAAGAAACACCATATATTTT.

This chain joins TRBV7-2 and TRBJ2-2; 13 bases fit TRBD2. Trimming cost V 1 base and J 7 bases; bases outside gene matches: 6. Germline CDR1 reads SGHTA; CDR2 reads FQGNSA. This CDR3 contains 17 residues. In DNA form, the CDR3 reads TGTGCCAGCAGCTTAGAGAGGACTAGCGGGAGTATCGGGGAGCTGTTTTTT. Translation gives CASSLERTSGSIGELFF.

This clone was counted once. This CDR3 is CATTRLGSYEQYF. CDR3 nucleotides: TGTGCCACCACCCGGCTAGGCTCCTACGAGCAGTACTTC. V and J are TRBV2 and TRBJ2-7; D is uncertain. Per the germline V gene, CDR1 is SNHLY and CDR2 is FYNNEI. V was clipped by 10 bases and J by 0 bases, with 13 bases between them. The CDR3 contains 13 residues.

This chain joins TRBV28 and TRBJ1-5; possibly TRBD1 for D (5 bases). V was cut by 2 bases and J by 7 bases, with 27 bases left in between. There are 19 residues in the CDR3. Germline V gene sequence: CDR1 MDHEN, CDR2 SYDVKM. Here the CDR3 DNA reads TGTGCCAGCAGTTTAATGGGGGGACTAGGCAGCAGCGTACGACAGCCCCAGCATTTT. This encodes CASSLMGGLGSSVRQPQHF. Filled out from reference TRBV28 and TRBJ1-5, the complete variable domain reads DVKVTQSSRYLVKRTGEKVFLECVQDMDHENMFWYRQDPGLGLRLIYFSYDVKMKEKGDIPEGYSVSREKKERFSLILESASTNQTSMYLCASSLMGGLGSSVRQPQHFGDGTRLSIL.

The V call is TRBV7-8, the J call TRBJ1-1; D is uncertain. The CDR3 is made up of 14 amino acids. Trimming pared 7 bases from V and 1 base from J, leaving 13 bases between. Germline V gives CDR1 SGHVS, CDR2 FQNEAQ. The chain's CDR3 is CASTLVKENTEAFF. CDR3 nucleotides: TGTGCCAGCACCCTCGTCAAGGAGAACACTGAAGCTTTCTTT. Based on the CDR3 plus reference TRBV7-8 and TRBJ1-1, the full variable domain is GAGVSQSPRYKVAKRGQDVALRCDPISGHVSLFWYQQALGQGPEFLTYFQNEAQLDKSGLPSDRFFAERPEGSVSTLKIQRTQQEDSAVYLCASTLVKENTEAFFGQGTRLTVV.

V gene TRBV2 combines with J gene TRBJ2-6; maybe TRBD2 (6 bases). Germline loops: CDR1 SNHLY, CDR2 FYNNEI. CDR3 length equals 15 residues. The V gene lost 6 bases and the J gene lost 0 bases, with 9 bases spanning the gap. The CDR3 bases are TGTGCCAGCAGCGGGGGTTTCTCTGGGGCCAACGTCCTGACTTTC. Protein sequence: CASSGGFSGANVLTF.

This clone was seen more than once but under ten times. J is TRBJ2-7 and V is TRBV7-2; the D gene is possibly TRBD2 (6 bases). The V end was cut by 5 bases, the J end by 2 bases, with 13 bases between. The CDR3 consists of 14 residues. Germline-derived CDR1 and CDR2 are SGHTA and FQGNSA. The CDR3 protein is CASSRSGQAYEQYF. The CDR3 DNA is TGTGCCAGCAGCCGAAGCGGGCAGGCCTACGAGCAGTACTTC. Together with reference TRBV7-2 and TRBJ2-7, the CDR3 gives the full variable domain: GAGVSQSPSNKVTEKGKDVELRCDPISGHTALYWYRQSLGQGLEFLIYFQGNSAPDKSGLPSDRFSAERTGGSVSTLTIQRTQQEDSAVYLCASSRSGQAYEQYFGPGTRLTVT.

The chain couples TRBV6-1 to TRBJ2-7; 11 bases are a match to TRBD2. Trimming at V came to 5 bases and at J to 11 bases, leaving 14 bases not matched to a gene. CDR1 and CDR2 (germline): MNHNS, SASEGT. The length of the CDR3 is 15 residues. CDR3 nucleotides: TGTGCCAGCAGTCCGACCACCTCTAGCGGGAGGATAAAGTACTTC. Translation: CASSPTTSSGRIKYF.

The rearrangement links TRBV21-1 to TRBJ2-4; the D call TRBD1 from the table was never checked on the DNA. TRBV21-1 represents a pseudogene. This CDR3 has 16 amino acids. CDR3: CASSKSGDRFSNIQYF. The CDR3 DNA reads as TGTGCCAGCAGCAAAAGTGGGGACAGGTTTTCGAACATTCAGTACTTC.

The chain combines TRBV5-4 with TRBJ1-4, with TRBD1 identical over 7 bases. Losses at the gene ends were 3 bases for V and 4 bases for J; bases not matched to a gene: 6. Looked up from germline, CDR1 is SGHNT and CDR2 is YYREEE (reference sequence). The CDR3 has 15 residues. CDR3 region: CASSSGTAVNEKLFF. The CDR3 DNA reads TGTGCCAGCAGCTCCGGGACAGCCGTTAATGAAAAACTGTTTTTT.

The chain couples TRBV19 to TRBJ1-1; D might be TRBD1 (5 bases). V lost 7 bases to trimming and J lost 5 bases, with 17 bases between them. The CDR3 extends over 14 amino acids. CDR1 and CDR2 (germline): LNHDA, SQIVND (reference sequence). The DNA for the CDR3 is TGTGCCAGTATGGAATGGGGCGGGGAAACTGAAGCTTTCTTT. This gives the protein CASMEWGGETEAFF.

The chain uses TRBV9 and TRBJ1-3; 7 bases are a match to TRBD1. This CDR3 is 19 amino acids long. CDR1 is SGDLS, CDR2 YYNGEE, per germline. Losses at the gene ends were 0 bases for V and 4 bases for J; bases not matched to a gene: 16. Here the CDR3 reads CASSVGDRVGSAGGNTIYF. DNA for the CDR3: TGTGCCAGCAGCGTAGGAGACAGGGTTGGGTCCGCGGGAGGAAACACCATATATTTT.